This T cell receptor (beta chain) was recorded in a study of blood T cell repertoires in COVID-19. Study-level information: Samples representing acute and convalescent COVID-19 were sourced from the United States, Italy and Spain. T cells, B-cell-depleted T cells, or PBMCs provided the cDNA or gDNA that served as material.

This CDR3 spans 17 amino acids. Germline trimming cut 1 base from V and 4 bases from J; bases unmatched to any gene: 10. Germline V gene data show CDR1 as MGHRA and CDR2 as YSYEKL. Study processing details: Amplification of reference gene primers provided the estimated nucleated cell counts. Generated by immunoSEQ multiplex PCR, the TCRdb table keeps only in-frame clones and is missing some. The V and J calls and the clone size are those of that table, but D and trimming were determined from the DNA. The table records roughly 40,000 clones, about 70% of them present only once. The source material was peripheral blood. The TCR sequence derives from a man aged 70 or older with active or convalescent COVID-19. The chain carries TRBV4-1 and TRBJ2-1; 7 bases agree with TRBD2. CDR3 nucleotide sequence: TGCGCCAGCAGCCAAGGACAGAGCGGGGTGGGTTACAATGAGCAGTTCTTC. Translating it yields CASSQGQSGVGYNEQFF.